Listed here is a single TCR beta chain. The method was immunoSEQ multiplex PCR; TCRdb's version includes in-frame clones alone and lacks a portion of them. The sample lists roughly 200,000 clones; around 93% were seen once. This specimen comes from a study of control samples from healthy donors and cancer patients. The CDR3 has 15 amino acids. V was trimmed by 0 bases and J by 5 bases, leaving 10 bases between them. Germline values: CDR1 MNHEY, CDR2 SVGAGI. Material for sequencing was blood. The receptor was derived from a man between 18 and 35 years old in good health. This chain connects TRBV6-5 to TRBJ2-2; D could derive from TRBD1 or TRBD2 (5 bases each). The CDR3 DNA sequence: TGTGCCAGCAGTTACTCAGGGACCCAAACCGGGGAGCTGTTTTTT. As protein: CASSYSGTQTGELFF.